The 23 T cell receptor beta chains below all came from one sample that was sequenced in a study of blood T cell repertoires in COVID-19. TCRdb's table, derived via immunoSEQ multiplex PCR, lists solely in-frame clones and lacks some. The data contain 200,000 to 250,000 clones, roughly 85% of them seen just once; the ten biggest clones take up around 19%. The sample comprised PBMCs or T cells enriched from blood (not recorded which). These receptors all come from a man aged 35-49 years who had recovered from COVID-19.

This clone came up once. The chain has TRBV7-9 and TRBJ2-1, with TRBD1 matching 7 bases. CDR3 size: 19 residues. Per germline, CDR1 SEHNR and CDR2 FQNEAQ (reference sequence). V lost 1 base to trimming and J lost 3 bases; unmatched junction nucleotides: 15. The CDR3 sequence: CASSLGPRRTGRLYNEQFF. In nucleotides, the CDR3 is TGTGCCAGCAGCTTAGGCCCCCGTCGGACAGGAAGGCTCTACAATGAGCAGTTCTTC.

This chain uses TRBV18 with TRBJ2-2; maybe TRBD1 (6 bases). Germline V gives CDR1 KGHSH, CDR2 LQKENI. Trimming removed 1 base from V and 7 bases from J, with 16 bases in between. The CDR3 is 16 residues long. The CDR3 region has the DNA TGTGCCAGCTCACCACGGACAGTAGCAGGGAACGGGGAGCTGTTTTTT. Protein sequence: CASSPRTVAGNGELFF.

The chain is built from TRBV3-1 (or the pseudogene TRBV3-2) and TRBJ2-2; 12 positions match TRBD2. The CDR3 sequence is 16 residues long. CDR1 LGHDT and CDR2 YNNKEL come from the germline V gene (reference sequence). Trimming removed 4 bases from V and 5 bases from J; junction bases left unmatched: 5. The CDR3 nucleotides are TGTGCCAGCAGCCCACGGACTAGCGGGATGACCGGGGAGCTGTTTTTT. This codes for CASSPRTSGMTGELFF.

The chain carries TRBV13 and TRBJ1-2; 8 positions agree with TRBD1. Germline V CDR1 and CDR2: PRHDT, FYEKMQ (reference sequence). V gave up 5 bases and J gave up 6 bases; unmatched junction bases: 5. The CDR3 has 13 residues. The CDR3 here is CASSPGTGHGYTF. Here the CDR3 DNA reads TGTGCCAGCAGCCCCGGGACAGGCCATGGCTACACCTTC.

This clone was picked up many times. The chain links TRBV12-3 or TRBV12-4 to TRBJ2-1; the D gene is possibly TRBD2 (6 bases). The CDR3 extends over 13 amino acids. Trimming stripped 2 bases from V and 9 bases from J, with 11 bases between. As DNA, the CDR3 is TGTGCCAGCAGTTTAAGCTTGCGGGGTGAGCAGTTCTTC. Translation: CASSLSLRGEQFF.

This rearrangement joins TRBV5-1 to TRBJ2-7, with TRBD1 matching over 11 bases. The CDR3 runs 15 residues. CDR1 is SGHRS and CDR2 is YFSETQ in the germline V gene. V was pared by 1 base and J by 5 bases, with 5 bases of the junction left unmatched. The CDR3 loop is CASSLRSDRGHEQYF. The CDR3 coding sequence is TGCGCCAGCAGCTTGAGATCGGACAGGGGGCACGAGCAGTACTTC.

The chain is built from TRBV7-9 and TRBJ2-5, with no clear D. This CDR3 is 13 amino acids long. The ends were cut back, 6 bases at V and 4 bases at J, with 12 bases in the middle. Germline V gives CDR1 SEHNR, CDR2 FQNEAQ (reference sequence). CDR3 in amino acids: CASSRGPGETQYF. CDR3 nucleotide sequence: TGTGCCAGCAGTCGTGGGCCCGGAGAGACCCAGTACTTC. Using reference TRBV7-9 and TRBJ2-5 for the parts outside the CDR3, the full variable domain is DTGVSQNPRHKITKRGQNVTFRCDPISEHNRLYWYRQTLGQGPEFLTYFQNEAQLEKSRLLSDRFSAERPKGSFSTLEIQRTEQGDSAMYLCASSRGPGETQYFGPGTRLLVL.

V is TRBV5-1 and J is TRBJ1-2; TRBD1 is a possible D gene (6 bases). This CDR3 has 14 amino acids. The V and J ends lost 3 bases and 4 bases respectively, with 13 bases between them. CDR1 is SGHRS and CDR2 is YFSETQ in the germline V gene. CDR3 in DNA: TGCGCCAGCAGCTCACAGGACAGCGGCTATGGCTACACCTTC. This gives the protein CASSSQDSGYGYTF.

The chain couples TRBV4-2 to TRBJ2-6, with a weak D call TRBD1 (5 bases). V was clipped by 0 bases and J by 2 bases, with 8 bases between them. The CDR3 is 16 amino acids. The germline V gene has CDR1 LGHNA and CDR2 YNFKEQ. The CDR3 coding sequence is TGTGCCAGCAGCCAAGATGAAGGGGCTGGGGCCAACGTCCTGACTTTC. Its translation: CASSQDEGAGANVLTF.

The V and J genes are TRBV5-4 and TRBJ2-1; 7 positions agree with TRBD1. The CDR3 is made up of 11 amino acids. The V segment lost 2 bases and the J segment 13 bases; nucleotides outside the gene matches: 3. Looked up from germline, CDR1 is SGHNT and CDR2 is YYREEE (reference sequence). CDR3 DNA: TGTGCCAGCAGCTTCGACAGGGATCAGTTCTTC. Amino acid sequence: CASSFDRDQFF.

CDR3 region: CASRRSVSEADTEAFF. The CDR3 nucleotides read TGTGCCAGCAGACGTAGCGTATCAGAAGCCGACACTGAAGCTTTCTTT. The chain is built from TRBV7-8 and TRBJ1-1; D gene uncertain. CDR1 and CDR2 from the germline V gene are SGHVS and FQNEAQ. Trimming cost V 6 bases and J 3 bases, with 20 bases left between them. The CDR3 has 16 amino acids.

The rearrangement uses TRBV11-2 and TRBJ2-7; 12 nucleotides line up with TRBD2. V lost 4 bases to trimming and J lost 2 bases; unmatched junction nucleotides: 9. The CDR3 is 17 residues long. The germline V gene encodes CDR1 SGHAT and CDR2 FQNNGV. DNA for the CDR3: TGTGCCAGCAGCTCAACTAGCGGGAGGCAAGTTACCTACGAGCAGTACTTC. Residues: CASSSTSGRQVTYEQYF.

The chain's CDR3 is CATSPRDTDYGYTF. DNA of the CDR3: TGTGCCACCAGTCCACGGGACACCGACTATGGCTACACCTTC. V and J are TRBV24-1 and TRBJ1-2, with D possibly matching TRBD1 (6 bases). V lost 6 bases, J lost 3 bases, and 13 bases lay in between. This CDR3 is 14 amino acids long. CDR1 KGHDR and CDR2 SFDVKD come from the germline V gene.

V is TRBV5-1 and J is TRBJ2-7, with D perhaps TRBD2 (6 bases). V shed 4 bases and J shed 6 bases, with 17 bases lying between them. Germline V gene sequence: CDR1 SGHRS, CDR2 YFSETQ. The CDR3 length is 14 residues. DNA of the CDR3: TGCGCCAGCAGCCCGGCGGGACCAACTGGCGAGCAGTACTTC. Residues: CASSPAGPTGEQYF.

The CDR3 sequence is CASSNVQGHEQYF. For the CDR3, the DNA is TGTGCCAGCAGCAACGTACAGGGGCACGAGCAGTACTTC. The genes are TRBV7-2 and TRBJ2-7; 7 positions match TRBD1. V trimming: 5 bases; J trimming: 5 bases; junction bases outside the gene matches: 6. The V gene's germline CDR1 is SGHTA and CDR2 FQGNSA. This CDR3 comprises 13 residues.

This clone was picked up one time. For the CDR3, the DNA is TGCGCCAGCAGTGAGAACGGGAGATCCTACGAGCAGTACTTC. This translates into CASSENGRSYEQYF. The rearrangement joins TRBV10-1 to TRBJ2-7, with a weak D call TRBD2 (6 bases). This CDR3 spans 14 amino acids. Trimming removed 2 bases from V and 1 base from J, with 9 bases in between. Germline CDR1 and CDR2: WNHNN and SYGVQD (reference sequence).

V gene TRBV18 combines with J gene TRBJ1-2, with D possibly TRBD1 on 6 matching bases. V shed 1 base and J shed 4 bases, with 16 bases lying between them. Per the germline V gene, CDR1 is KGHSH and CDR2 is LQKENI. The CDR3 spans 16 residues. The CDR3 spells CASSPQDSSLSYGYTF. In nucleotides, the CDR3 is TGTGCCAGCTCACCACAGGACAGTAGCCTTTCCTATGGCTACACCTTC.

The chain combines TRBV19 with TRBJ1-5; 10 nucleotides align to TRBD1. CDR3 length: 14 residues. Germline CDR1 reads LNHDA; CDR2 reads SQIVND (reference sequence). V lost 6 bases to trimming and J lost 9 bases; unmatched junction nucleotides: 8. The DNA for the CDR3 is TGTGCCAGTAGGCTGACAGGGGGCGCGGGGCCCCAGCATTTT. Amino acid sequence: CASRLTGGAGPQHF.

The chain joins TRBV29-1 to TRBJ1-1; 9 bases match TRBD1. CDR3 length: 14 amino acids. Looked up from germline, CDR1 is SQVTM and CDR2 is ANQGSEA. V lost 1 base, J lost 6 bases, and 6 bases stayed unmatched. CDR3: CSVEVTGGLSEAFF. In nucleotides, the CDR3 is TGCAGCGTTGAAGTTACAGGGGGCTTGTCTGAAGCTTTCTTT.

The chain uses TRBV29-1 and TRBJ1-1; D is possibly TRBD1 (5 bases). CDR3 length equals 12 residues. V lost 4 bases to trimming and J lost 5 bases, with 11 bases between them. The germline CDR1 and CDR2 sequences are SQVTM and ANQGSEA. The CDR3 DNA reads TGCAGCGTTGGCTGGGGCCGGACTGAAGCTTTCTTT. It specifies CSVGWGRTEAFF. Combining the CDR3 with reference TRBV29-1 and TRBJ1-1 gives the whole variable domain SAVISQKPSRDICQRGTSLTIQCQVDSQVTMMFWYRQQPGQSLTLIATANQGSEATYESGFVIDKFPISRPNLTFSTLTVSNMSPEDSSIYLCSVGWGRTEAFFGQGTRLTVV.

The chain is built from TRBV4-1 and TRBJ1-5, with 10 bases matching TRBD1. CDR3 length equals 17 residues. Losses at the gene ends were 0 bases for V and 4 bases for J; bases not matched to a gene: 6. Germline V lookup: CDR1 MGHRA, CDR2 YSYEKL. The DNA for the CDR3 is TGCGCCAGCAGCCAAGAAAAGTGGGGACAGGGGAATCAGCCCCAGCATTTT. It specifies CASSQEKWGQGNQPQHF.

The chain links TRBV28 to TRBJ1-3; 8 bases match TRBD1. Germline V lookup: CDR1 MDHEN, CDR2 SYDVKM. The CDR3 extends over 17 amino acids. J was trimmed by 3 bases and V by 5 bases; bases with no gene match: 12. CDR3 sequence (DNA): TGTGCCAGCAGTCCCTGGTCCGCCAGGGGGCATGGAAACACCATATATTTT. It yields the protein CASSPWSARGHGNTIYF.

The V call is TRBV28, the J call TRBJ1-6; 7 nucleotides match TRBD1. This CDR3 has 17 amino acids. V lost 3 bases to trimming and J lost 10 bases; unmatched junction nucleotides: 15. Germline assignment: CDR1 MDHEN and CDR2 SYDVKM. CDR3 nucleotide sequence: TGTGCCAGCAGTTTGGCGCCCGTCGGACAGGCGGGGTCACCCCTCCACTTT. Protein product: CASSLAPVGQAGSPLHF. The variable domain in full, completed from reference TRBV28 and TRBJ1-6, reads DVKVTQSSRYLVKRTGEKVFLECVQDMDHENMFWYRQDPGLGLRLIYFSYDVKMKEKGDIPEGYSVSREKKERFSLILESASTNQTSMYLCASSLAPVGQAGSPLHFGNGTRLTVT.